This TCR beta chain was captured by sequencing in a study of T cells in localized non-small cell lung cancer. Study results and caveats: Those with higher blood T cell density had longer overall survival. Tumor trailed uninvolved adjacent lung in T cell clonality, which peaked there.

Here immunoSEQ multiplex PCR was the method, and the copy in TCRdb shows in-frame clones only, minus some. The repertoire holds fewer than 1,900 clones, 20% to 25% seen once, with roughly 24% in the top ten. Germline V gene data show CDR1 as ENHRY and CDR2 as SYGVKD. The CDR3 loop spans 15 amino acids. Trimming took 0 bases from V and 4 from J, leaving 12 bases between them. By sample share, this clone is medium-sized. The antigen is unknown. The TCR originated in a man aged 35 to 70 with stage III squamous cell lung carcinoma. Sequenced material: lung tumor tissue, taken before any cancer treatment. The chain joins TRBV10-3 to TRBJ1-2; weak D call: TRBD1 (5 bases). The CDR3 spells CAISESTLRGYGYTF. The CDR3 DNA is TGTGCCATCAGTGAGTCCACCCTAAGGGGCTATGGCTACACCTTC.